The subject of this entry is one TCR beta chain. Its antigen remains unidentified. These data are taken from a study of PD-1 blockade in classical Hodgkin lymphoma. Whole-study findings and limits: The causes of the repertoire differences, possibly disease activity or prior therapy, remain undefined. Complete responders' baseline diversity resembled that of newly diagnosed patients.

The CDR3 has 16 amino acids. The germline CDR1 and CDR2 sequences are SGHTA and FQGNSA. Trimming at V came to 0 bases and at J to 4 bases, leaving 9 bases not matched to a gene. Time point described: cycle 4 day 1 (C4D1), after around six weeks of nivolumab. Brentuximab vedotin exposure varied, and every patient relapsed after autologous stem cell transplantation. The method was immunoSEQ multiplex PCR; TCRdb's version includes in-frame clones alone and lacks a portion of them. The sample has 20,000 to 25,000 clones; about 68% are singletons. This clonotype was obtained from a human donor with classical Hodgkin lymphoma. Sequencing was performed on peripheral blood mononuclear cells (PBMCs), taken before the fourth cycle of nivolumab. The genes are TRBV7-2 and TRBJ2-7, with 7 bases identical to TRBD1. This CDR3 reads CASSLAEWGRGYEQYF. CDR3 sequence (DNA): TGTGCCAGCAGCTTAGCGGAGTGGGGCAGGGGGTACGAGCAGTACTTC. The full variable domain, completed using reference TRBV7-2 and TRBJ2-7, is GAGVSQSPSNKVTEKGKDVELRCDPISGHTALYWYRQSLGQGLEFLIYFQGNSAPDKSGLPSDRFSAERTGGSVSTLTIQRTQQEDSAVYLCASSLAEWGRGYEQYFGPGTRLTVT.